Below, 10 T cell receptor beta chains from the same sample are listed, as sequenced in a study of blood T cell repertoires in COVID-19. Clones were read by immunoSEQ multiplex PCR, and TCRdb kept only the in-frame ones, dropping some. In the table there are about 180,000 clones, approximately 86% of which are singletons. The sample was peripheral blood. The receptors shown here come from an elderly man with COVID-19, enrolled during active disease.

This chain connects TRBV5-6 to TRBJ1-1, with 7 bases matching TRBD1. V was clipped by 2 bases and J by 6 bases; unmatched bases: 4. The germline V gene has CDR1 SGHDT and CDR2 YYEEEE. The CDR3 extends over 13 amino acids. Here the CDR3 DNA reads TGTGCCAGCAGCTTCGACAGGGCCTCTGAAGCTTTCTTT. This codes for CASSFDRASEAFF.

This chain links TRBV12-3 or TRBV12-4 with TRBJ2-7; no clear D. CDR3 length equals 12 residues. Trimming cost V 4 bases and J 8 bases, with 12 bases left between them. The CDR3 region has the DNA TGTGCCAGCAGTTCGTTCGAGGAAAAGCAGTACTTC. It translates to CASSSFEEKQYF.

The J gene is TRBJ1-4, the V gene TRBV7-9, with D perhaps matching TRBD1 (6 bases). The CDR3 loop spans 15 amino acids. With 2 bases removed from V and 0 bases from J, the gap between germline ends came to 7 bases. The V gene's germline CDR1 is SEHNR and CDR2 FQNEAQ (reference sequence). This CDR3 is CASSLKGATNEKLFF. CDR3 nucleotide sequence: TGTGCCAGCAGCTTAAAGGGGGCAACTAATGAAAAACTGTTTTTT.

The genes are TRBV19 and TRBJ1-4; D might be TRBD1 (5 bases). The CDR3 has 13 amino acids. Germline values: CDR1 LNHDA, CDR2 SQIVND (reference sequence). V lost 8 bases, J lost 16 bases, and 23 bases lay in between. The CDR3: CASGAANEKLAFF. In DNA form, the CDR3 reads TGTGCCAGTGGGGCGGCTAATGAAAAACTTGCGTTTTTT.

The CDR3 DNA reads TGCGCCAGCAGCTTGGCGGCTAGCCCTAATGAGCAGTTCTTC. It encodes CASSLAASPNEQFF. The J gene is TRBJ2-1, the V gene TRBV5-1; maybe TRBD2 (5 bases). This CDR3 has 14 residues. Germline loops: CDR1 SGHRS, CDR2 YFSETQ. Trimming took off 0 bases at V and 7 bases at J, with 11 bases between the two ends. Variable domain in full (rest from reference TRBV5-1 and TRBJ2-1): KAGVTQTPRYLIKTRGQQVTLSCSPISGHRSVSWYQQTPGQGLQFLFEYFSETQRNKGNFPGRFSGRQFSNSRSEMNVSTLELGDSALYLCASSLAASPNEQFFGPGTRLTVL.

The chain couples TRBV12-5 to TRBJ2-4; 12 bases line up with TRBD2. The CDR3 extends over 24 amino acids. CDR1 LGHNT and CDR2 FRNRAP come from the germline V gene. V lost 1 base, J lost 0 bases, and 22 bases stayed unmatched. The DNA for the CDR3 is TGTGCTAGTGGTTTGGCCATTTTCACGGCCTTACCGGGACTAGCGGGCCTAGCCAAAAACATTCAGTACTTC. It yields the protein CASGLAIFTALPGLAGLAKNIQYF. Looking up the rest from reference TRBV12-5 and TRBJ2-4 gives the full variable domain: DARVTQTPRHKVTEMGQEVTMRCQPILGHNTVFWYRQTMMQGLELLAYFRNRAPLDDSGMPKDRFSAEMPDATLATLKIQPSEPRDSAVYFCASGLAIFTALPGLAGLAKNIQYFGAGTRLSVL.

The chain recombines TRBV6-2 or TRBV6-3 with TRBJ2-3, with 8 bases that match TRBD2. With 5 bases clipped from V and 6 bases from J, the junction kept 13 bases outside the gene matches. CDR1 and CDR2 (germline): MNHEY, SVGEGT. This CDR3 is built from 16 residues. CDR3 sequence: CASSPRVGGARDTQYF. In nucleotides, the CDR3 is TGTGCCAGCAGTCCACGGGTCGGGGGGGCCAGGGATACGCAGTATTTT.

J is TRBJ1-6 and V is TRBV27, with D perhaps matching TRBD1 (6 bases). The CDR3 spans 16 residues. From germline, CDR1 is MNHEY and CDR2 SMNVEV (reference sequence). V lost 1 base and J lost 7, with 14 bases in between. The CDR3 DNA is TGTGCCAGCAGTTTATGGGGGGGGGCTAGGAATTCACCCCTCCACTTT. Amino acid sequence: CASSLWGGARNSPLHF.

The count of this clone is one. A read error is possible here, since a much larger clone lies one base away. The chain uses TRBV11-2 and TRBJ1-1; 7 positions agree with TRBD1. V gave up 3 bases and J gave up 4 bases; unmatched junction bases: 2. This CDR3 region has 13 residues. Germline-derived CDR1 and CDR2 are SGHAT and FQNNGV. CDR3 in amino acids: CASSFTGVTEAFF. The CDR3 nucleotides read TGTGCCAGCAGCTTTACAGGGGTCACTGAAGCTTTCTTT.

The genes are TRBV7-3 and TRBJ1-1; D is unclear. The CDR3 length is 13 residues. Per the germline V gene, CDR1 is SGHTA and CDR2 is FQGTGA. Trimming cost V 2 bases and J 0 bases, with 4 bases left between them. This CDR3 is CASSLSLNTEAFF. CDR3 DNA: TGTGCCAGCAGCTTATCATTGAACACTGAAGCTTTCTTT.